This T cell receptor (beta chain) comes out of a study of blood T cell repertoires in COVID-19. Measured with immunoSEQ multiplex PCR; TCRdb has only the in-frame clones, and not every one. The repertoire holds approximately 220,000 clones, with 87% as singletons. Sequencing was done on a sample of peripheral blood. The sequence derives from a man aged 60-69 years who had recovered from COVID-19.

This CDR3 is CASSIAGQVNTEAFF. In DNA form, the CDR3 reads TGTGCCAGTAGTATAGCGGGACAGGTAAACACTGAAGCTTTCTTT. This chain joins TRBV19 and TRBJ1-1; TRBD1 matches at 8 bases. The CDR3 consists of 15 residues. Germline V gene data show CDR1 as LNHDA and CDR2 as SQIVND (reference sequence). The junction had 3 bases not matched to a gene; V was cut back by 1 base and J by 2 bases.